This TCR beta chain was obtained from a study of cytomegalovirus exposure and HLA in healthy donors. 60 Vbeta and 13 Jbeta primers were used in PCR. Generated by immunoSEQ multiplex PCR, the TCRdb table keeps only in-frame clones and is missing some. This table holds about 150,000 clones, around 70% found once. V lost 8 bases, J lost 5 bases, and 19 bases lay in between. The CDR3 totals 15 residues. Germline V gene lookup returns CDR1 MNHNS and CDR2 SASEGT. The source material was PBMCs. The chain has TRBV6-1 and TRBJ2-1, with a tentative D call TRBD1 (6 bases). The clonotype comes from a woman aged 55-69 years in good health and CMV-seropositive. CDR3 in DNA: TGTGCCAGCTTCCGAGGGGGATTGGGCGACAATGAGCAGTTCTTC. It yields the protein CASFRGGLGDNEQFF.